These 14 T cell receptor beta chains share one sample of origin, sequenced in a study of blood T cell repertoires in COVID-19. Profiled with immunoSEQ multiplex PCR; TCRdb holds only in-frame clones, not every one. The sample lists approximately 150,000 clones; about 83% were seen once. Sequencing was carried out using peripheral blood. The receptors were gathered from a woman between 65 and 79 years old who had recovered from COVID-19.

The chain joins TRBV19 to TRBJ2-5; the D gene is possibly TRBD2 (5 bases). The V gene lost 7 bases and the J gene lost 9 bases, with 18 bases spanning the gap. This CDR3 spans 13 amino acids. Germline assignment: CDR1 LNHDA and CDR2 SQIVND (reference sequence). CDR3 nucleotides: TGTGCCAGTACCCCGGGGAGCCATGGGGCCCAGTACTTC. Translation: CASTPGSHGAQYF.

CDR3 protein: CASSRGLAGRETQYF. CDR3 in DNA: TGTGCCAGCAGTAGGGGACTAGCGGGAAGGGAGACCCAGTACTTC. The V gene is TRBV6-2 or TRBV6-3, the J gene TRBJ2-5; 13 positions match TRBD2. The germline CDR1 and CDR2 sequences are MNHEY and SVGEGT. This CDR3 comprises 15 residues. V lost 5 bases to trimming and J lost 5 bases; unmatched junction nucleotides: 5.

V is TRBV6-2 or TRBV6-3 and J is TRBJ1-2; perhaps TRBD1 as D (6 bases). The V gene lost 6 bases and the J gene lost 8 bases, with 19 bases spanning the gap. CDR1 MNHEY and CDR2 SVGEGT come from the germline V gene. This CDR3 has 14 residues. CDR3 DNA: TGTGCCAGCAGCGAAAGGGGACCCAGGGGCGGCTACACCTTC. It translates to CASSERGPRGGYTF.

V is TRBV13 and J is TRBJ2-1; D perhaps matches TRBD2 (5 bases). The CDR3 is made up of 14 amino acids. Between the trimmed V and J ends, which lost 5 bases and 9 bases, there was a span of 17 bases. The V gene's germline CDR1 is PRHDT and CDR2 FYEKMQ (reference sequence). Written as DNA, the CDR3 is TGTGCCAGCAGCAGTCGGACTCGCCCAGGTGAGCAGTTCTTC. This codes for CASSSRTRPGEQFF.

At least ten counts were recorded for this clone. Written as DNA, the CDR3 is TGTGCCAGCCAAGTCGCCAGGGGCACCGGGGAGCTGTTTTTT. This sequence encodes CASQVARGTGELFF. The chain has TRBV19 and TRBJ2-2; possible D gene TRBD1, 6 bases. Trimming removed 9 bases from V and 4 bases from J, with 15 bases in between. The germline V gene encodes CDR1 LNHDA and CDR2 SQIVND (reference sequence). The CDR3 has 14 amino acids.

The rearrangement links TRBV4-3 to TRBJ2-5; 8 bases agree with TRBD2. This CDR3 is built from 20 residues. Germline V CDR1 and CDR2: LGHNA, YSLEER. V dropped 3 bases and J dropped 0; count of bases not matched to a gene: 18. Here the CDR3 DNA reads TGCGCCAGCAGCCACCAATGGTATCGCGGGACGGGGGGGTACCAAGAGACCCAGTACTTC. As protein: CASSHQWYRGTGGYQETQYF.

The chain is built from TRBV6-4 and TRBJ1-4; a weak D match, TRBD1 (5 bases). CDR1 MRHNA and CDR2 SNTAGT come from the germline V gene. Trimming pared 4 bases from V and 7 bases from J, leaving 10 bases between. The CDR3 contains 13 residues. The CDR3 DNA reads TGTGCCAGCAGTGGCGGGAGGGGTGAAAAACTGTTTTTT. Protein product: CASSGGRGEKLFF.

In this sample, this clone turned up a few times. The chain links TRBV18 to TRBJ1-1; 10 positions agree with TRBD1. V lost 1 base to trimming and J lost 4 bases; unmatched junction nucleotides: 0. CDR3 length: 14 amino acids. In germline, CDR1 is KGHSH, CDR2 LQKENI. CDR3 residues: CASSPRTGGTEAFF. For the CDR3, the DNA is TGTGCCAGCTCACCACGGACAGGGGGCACTGAAGCTTTCTTT.

CDR3: CSVEGRTGGFADTQYF. The DNA for the CDR3 is TGCAGCGTTGAAGGGAGGACAGGGGGCTTTGCAGATACGCAGTATTTT. The chain joins TRBV29-1 to TRBJ2-3; 11 bases fit TRBD1. CDR1 is SQVTM and CDR2 is ANQGSEA in the germline V gene. J was trimmed by 4 bases and V by 1 base; bases with no gene match: 7. This CDR3 has 16 amino acids.

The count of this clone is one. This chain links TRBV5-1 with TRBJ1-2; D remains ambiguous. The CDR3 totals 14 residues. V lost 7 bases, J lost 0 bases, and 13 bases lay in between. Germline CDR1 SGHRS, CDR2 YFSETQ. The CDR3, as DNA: TGCGCCAGCGGCCCCCCCTCCACTAACTATGGCTACACCTTC. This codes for CASGPPSTNYGYTF.

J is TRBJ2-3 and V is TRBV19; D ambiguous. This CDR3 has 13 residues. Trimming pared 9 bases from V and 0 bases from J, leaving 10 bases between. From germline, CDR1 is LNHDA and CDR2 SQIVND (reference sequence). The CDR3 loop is CASAVASTDTQYF. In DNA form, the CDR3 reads TGTGCCAGCGCGGTGGCTAGCACAGATACGCAGTATTTT.

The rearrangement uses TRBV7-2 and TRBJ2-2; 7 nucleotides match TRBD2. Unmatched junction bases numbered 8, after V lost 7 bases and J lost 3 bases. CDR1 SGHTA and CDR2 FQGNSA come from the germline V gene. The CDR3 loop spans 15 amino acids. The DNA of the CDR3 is TGTGCCAGCACCCCGGGGACTACCTACACCGGGGAGCTGTTTTTT. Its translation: CASTPGTTYTGELFF.

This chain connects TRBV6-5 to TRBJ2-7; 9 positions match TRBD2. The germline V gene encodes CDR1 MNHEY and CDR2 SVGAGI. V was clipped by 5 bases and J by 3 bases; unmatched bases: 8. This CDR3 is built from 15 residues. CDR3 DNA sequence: TGTGCCAGCAGTACACCGGGACTAGCCCTCTACGAGCAGTACTTC. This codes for CASSTPGLALYEQYF.

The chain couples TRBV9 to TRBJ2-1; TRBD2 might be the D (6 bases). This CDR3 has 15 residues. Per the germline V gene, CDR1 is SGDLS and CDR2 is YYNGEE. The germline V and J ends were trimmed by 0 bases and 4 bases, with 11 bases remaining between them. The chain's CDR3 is CASSVGAGFYNEQFF. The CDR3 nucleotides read TGTGCCAGCAGCGTAGGGGCGGGATTTTACAATGAGCAGTTCTTC.